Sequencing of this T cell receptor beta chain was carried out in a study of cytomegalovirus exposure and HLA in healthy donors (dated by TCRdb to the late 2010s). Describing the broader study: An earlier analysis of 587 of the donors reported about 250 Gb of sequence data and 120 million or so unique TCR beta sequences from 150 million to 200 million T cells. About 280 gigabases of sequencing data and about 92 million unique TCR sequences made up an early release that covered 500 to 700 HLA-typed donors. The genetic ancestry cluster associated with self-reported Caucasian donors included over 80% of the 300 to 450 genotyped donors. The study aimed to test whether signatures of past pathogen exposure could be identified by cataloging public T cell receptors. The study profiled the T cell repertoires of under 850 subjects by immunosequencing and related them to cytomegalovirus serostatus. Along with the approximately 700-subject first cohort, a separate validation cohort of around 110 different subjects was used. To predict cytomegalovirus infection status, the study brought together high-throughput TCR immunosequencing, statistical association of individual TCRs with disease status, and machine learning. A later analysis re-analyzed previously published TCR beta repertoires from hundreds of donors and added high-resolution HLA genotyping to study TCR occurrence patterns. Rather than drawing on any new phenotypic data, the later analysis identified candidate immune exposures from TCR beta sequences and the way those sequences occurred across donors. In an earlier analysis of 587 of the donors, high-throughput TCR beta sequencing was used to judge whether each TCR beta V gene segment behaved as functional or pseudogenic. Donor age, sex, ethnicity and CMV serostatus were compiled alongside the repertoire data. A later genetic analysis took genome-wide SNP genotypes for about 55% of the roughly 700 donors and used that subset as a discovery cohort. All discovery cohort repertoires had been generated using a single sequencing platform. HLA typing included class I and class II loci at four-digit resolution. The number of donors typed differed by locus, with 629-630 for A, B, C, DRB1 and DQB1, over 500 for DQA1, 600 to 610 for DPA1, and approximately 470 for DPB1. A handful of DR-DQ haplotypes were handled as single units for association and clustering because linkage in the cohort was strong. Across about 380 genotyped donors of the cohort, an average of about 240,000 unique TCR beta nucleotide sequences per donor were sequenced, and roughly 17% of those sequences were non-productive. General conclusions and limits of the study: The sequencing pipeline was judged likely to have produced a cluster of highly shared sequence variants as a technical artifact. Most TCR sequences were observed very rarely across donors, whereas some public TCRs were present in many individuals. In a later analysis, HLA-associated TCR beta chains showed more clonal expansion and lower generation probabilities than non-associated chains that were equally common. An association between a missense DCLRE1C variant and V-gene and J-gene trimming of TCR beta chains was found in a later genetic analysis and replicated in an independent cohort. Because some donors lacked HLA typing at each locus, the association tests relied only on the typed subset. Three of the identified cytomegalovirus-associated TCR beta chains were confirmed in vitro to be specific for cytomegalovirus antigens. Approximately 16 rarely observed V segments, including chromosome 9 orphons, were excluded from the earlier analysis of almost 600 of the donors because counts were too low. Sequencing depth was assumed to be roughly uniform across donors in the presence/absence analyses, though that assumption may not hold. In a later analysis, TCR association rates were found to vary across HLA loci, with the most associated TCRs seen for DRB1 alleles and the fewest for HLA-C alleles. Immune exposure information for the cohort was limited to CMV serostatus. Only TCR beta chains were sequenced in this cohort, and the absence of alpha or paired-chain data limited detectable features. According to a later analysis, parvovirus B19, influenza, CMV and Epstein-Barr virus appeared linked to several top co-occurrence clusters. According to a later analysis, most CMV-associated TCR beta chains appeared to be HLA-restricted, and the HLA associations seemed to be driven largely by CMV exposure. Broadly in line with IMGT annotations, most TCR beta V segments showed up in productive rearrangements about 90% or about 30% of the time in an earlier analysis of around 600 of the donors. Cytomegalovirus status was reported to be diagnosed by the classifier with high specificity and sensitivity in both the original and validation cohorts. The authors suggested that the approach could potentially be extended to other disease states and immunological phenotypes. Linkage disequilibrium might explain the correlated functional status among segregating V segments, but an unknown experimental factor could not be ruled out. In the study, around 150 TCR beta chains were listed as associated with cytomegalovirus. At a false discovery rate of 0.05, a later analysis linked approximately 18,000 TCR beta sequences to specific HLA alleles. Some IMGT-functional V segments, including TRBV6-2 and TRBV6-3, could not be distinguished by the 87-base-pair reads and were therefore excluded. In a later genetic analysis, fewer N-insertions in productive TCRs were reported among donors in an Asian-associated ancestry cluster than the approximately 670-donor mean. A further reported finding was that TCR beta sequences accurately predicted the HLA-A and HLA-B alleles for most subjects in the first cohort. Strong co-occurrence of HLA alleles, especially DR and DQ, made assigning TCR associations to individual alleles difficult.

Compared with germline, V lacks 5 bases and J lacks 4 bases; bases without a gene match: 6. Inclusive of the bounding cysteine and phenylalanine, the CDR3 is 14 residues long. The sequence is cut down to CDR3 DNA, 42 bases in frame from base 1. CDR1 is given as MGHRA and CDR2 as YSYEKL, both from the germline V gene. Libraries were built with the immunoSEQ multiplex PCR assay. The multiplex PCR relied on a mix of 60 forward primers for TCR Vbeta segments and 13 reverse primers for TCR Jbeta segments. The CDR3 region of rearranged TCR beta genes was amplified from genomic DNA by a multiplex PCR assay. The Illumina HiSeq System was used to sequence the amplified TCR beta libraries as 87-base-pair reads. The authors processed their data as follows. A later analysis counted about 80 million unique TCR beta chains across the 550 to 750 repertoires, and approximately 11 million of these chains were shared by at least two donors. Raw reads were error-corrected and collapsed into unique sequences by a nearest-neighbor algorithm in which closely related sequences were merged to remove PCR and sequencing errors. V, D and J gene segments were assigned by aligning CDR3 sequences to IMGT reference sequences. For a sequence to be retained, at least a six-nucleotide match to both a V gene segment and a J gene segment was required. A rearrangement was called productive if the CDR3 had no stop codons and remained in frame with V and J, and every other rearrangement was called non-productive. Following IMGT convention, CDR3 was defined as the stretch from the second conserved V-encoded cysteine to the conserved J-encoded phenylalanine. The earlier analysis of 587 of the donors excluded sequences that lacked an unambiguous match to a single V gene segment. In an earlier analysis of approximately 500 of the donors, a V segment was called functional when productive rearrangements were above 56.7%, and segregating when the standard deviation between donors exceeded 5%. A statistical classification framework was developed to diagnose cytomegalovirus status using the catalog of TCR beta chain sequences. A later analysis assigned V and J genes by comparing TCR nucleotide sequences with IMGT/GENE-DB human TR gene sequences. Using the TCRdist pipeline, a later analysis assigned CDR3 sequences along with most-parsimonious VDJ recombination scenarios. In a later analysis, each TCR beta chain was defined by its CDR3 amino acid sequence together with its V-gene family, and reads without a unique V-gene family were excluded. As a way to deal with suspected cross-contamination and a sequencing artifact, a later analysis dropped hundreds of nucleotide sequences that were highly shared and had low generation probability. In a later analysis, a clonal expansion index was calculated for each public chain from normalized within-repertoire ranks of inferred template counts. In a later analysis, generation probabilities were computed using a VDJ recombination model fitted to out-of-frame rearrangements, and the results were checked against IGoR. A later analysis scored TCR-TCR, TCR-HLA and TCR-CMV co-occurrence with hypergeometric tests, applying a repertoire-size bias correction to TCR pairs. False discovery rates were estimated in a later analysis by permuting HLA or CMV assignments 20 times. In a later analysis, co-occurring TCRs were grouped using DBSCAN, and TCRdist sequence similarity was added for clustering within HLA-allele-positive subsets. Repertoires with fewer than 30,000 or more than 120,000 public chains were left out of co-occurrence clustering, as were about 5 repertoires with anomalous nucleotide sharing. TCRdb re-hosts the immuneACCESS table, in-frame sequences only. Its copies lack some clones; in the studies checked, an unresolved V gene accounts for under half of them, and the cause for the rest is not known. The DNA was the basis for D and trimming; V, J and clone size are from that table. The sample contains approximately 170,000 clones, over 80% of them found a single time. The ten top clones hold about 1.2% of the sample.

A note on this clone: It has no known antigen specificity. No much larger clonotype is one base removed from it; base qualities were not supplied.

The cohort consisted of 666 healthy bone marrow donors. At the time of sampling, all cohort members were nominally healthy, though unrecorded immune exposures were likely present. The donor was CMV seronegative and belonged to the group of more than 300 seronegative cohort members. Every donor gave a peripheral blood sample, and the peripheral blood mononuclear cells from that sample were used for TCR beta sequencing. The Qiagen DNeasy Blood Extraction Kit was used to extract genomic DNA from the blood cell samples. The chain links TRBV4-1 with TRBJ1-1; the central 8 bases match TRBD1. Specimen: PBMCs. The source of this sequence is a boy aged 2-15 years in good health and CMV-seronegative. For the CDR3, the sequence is CASSYSTGGTEAFF. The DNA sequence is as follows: TGCGCCAGCAGCTACTCTACAGGGGGCACTGAAGCTTTCTTT.